Sequencing of this TCR beta chain was carried out in a study of T cells after yellow fever vaccination. From the 5' RACE reads, TCRdb called clonotypes with MiXCR, one entry per CDR3 protein. The table includes hundreds of thousands of distinct CDR3 sequences, about 8.7% detected once. Trimming stripped 0 bases from V and 8 bases from J, with 11 bases between. The CDR3 sequence is 13 residues long. CDR1 is SGHNT, CDR2 YYREEE, per germline (reference sequence). This sequence joins TRBV5-4 and TRBJ1-2; D is uncertain. The TCR comes from a man aged 18-30 years who received the YFV17D yellow fever vaccine. The sample here was PBMCs, taken on the day of the first yellow fever vaccination. As DNA, the CDR3 is TGTGCCAGCAGCTTGGACGGGTTGGGGGGCTACACCTTC. Translated: CASSLDGLGGYTF. Looking up the rest from reference TRBV5-4 and TRBJ1-2 gives the full variable domain: ETGVTQSPTHLIKTRGQQVTLRCSSQSGHNTVSWYQQALGQGPQFIFQYYREEENGRGNFPPRFSGLQFPNYSSELNVNALELDDSALYLCASSLDGLGGYTFGSGTRLTVV.